This TCR beta chain was sequenced for a study of blood T cell repertoires in COVID-19. The study recruited people aged roughly 18 to 95 years across 20 to 30 US areas. Per the original methods: Using reference gene primer amplification, nucleated cell counts were estimated. This table comes from immunoSEQ multiplex PCR, and its TCRdb copy is limited to in-frame clones, with some not included. That table furnishes V, J and clone size, whereas the DNA furnished D and trimming. Of 200,000 to 250,000 clones detected, just under 85% appear once; the ten largest clones hold 1.3%. CDR1 is SGHVS and CDR2 is FNYEAQ in the germline V gene. Germline trimming cut 5 bases from V and 4 bases from J; bases unmatched to any gene: 8. This CDR3 contains 15 residues.

V is TRBV7-6 and J is TRBJ1-2; TRBD1 aligns across 9 bases. The sequenced sample was PBMCs or T cells enriched from blood (not recorded which). This receptor was identified in a woman aged 40 to 50 with acute COVID-19. The CDR3 sequence: CASSPVTGGSYGYTF. In DNA, the CDR3 is TGTGCCAGCAGCCCGGTGACAGGGGGATCCTATGGCTACACCTTC. Full variable domain (outside the CDR3, taken from reference TRBV7-6 and TRBJ1-2): GAGVSQSPRYKVTKRGQDVALRCDPISGHVSLYWYRQALGQGPEFLTYFNYEAQQDKSGLPNDRFSAERPEGSISTLTIQRTEQRDSAMYRCASSPVTGGSYGYTFGSGTRLTVV.